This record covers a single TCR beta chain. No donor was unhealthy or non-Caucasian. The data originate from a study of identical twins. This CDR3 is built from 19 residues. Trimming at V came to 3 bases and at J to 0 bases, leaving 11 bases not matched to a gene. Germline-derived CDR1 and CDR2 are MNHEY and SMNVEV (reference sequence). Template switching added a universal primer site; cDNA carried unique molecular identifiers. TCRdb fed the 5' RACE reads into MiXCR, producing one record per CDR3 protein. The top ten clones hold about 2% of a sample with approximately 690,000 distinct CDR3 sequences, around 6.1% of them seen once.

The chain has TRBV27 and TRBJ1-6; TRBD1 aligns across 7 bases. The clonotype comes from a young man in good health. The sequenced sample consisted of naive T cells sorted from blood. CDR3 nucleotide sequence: TGTGCCAGCAGTTTTTCAGGGGGTGGCAGCCGCTCCTATAATTCACCCCTCCACTTT. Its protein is CASSFSGGGSRSYNSPLHF.